Below are 29 T cell receptor beta chains sequenced from a single sample in a study of T-cell reconstitution after alpha-beta-depleted transplantation in children. TCRbeta library preparation incorporated unique molecular identifiers. Each CDR3 protein is one row after TCRdb ran MiXCR on the PCR reads. The sample lists about 980,000 distinct CDR3 sequences, about 31% seen once, with roughly 28% in the top ten. Source: PBMCs, mostly from graft donor cells, taken 360 days after TCRalphabeta/CD19-depleted stem cell transplant. The receptors shown here come from a boy under three years old who had a stem cell transplant for SCID, so the T cells may come from the graft donor.

This clonotype was found a few times. The chain employs TRBV5-6 and TRBJ2-1; 9 bases fit TRBD2. The V gene's germline CDR1 is SGHDT and CDR2 YYEEEE. V shed 2 bases, J shed 7 bases, and the junction held 16 bases outside the gene matches. The CDR3 runs to 18 residues. The CDR3 nucleotides are TGTGCCAGCAGCTTATTTGGGCGGGGGGGCCGAAAATTAAATGAGCAGTTCTTC. This sequence encodes CASSLFGRGGRKLNEQFF.

The V call is TRBV7-8, the J call TRBJ2-7; 7 nucleotides agree with TRBD1. In germline, CDR1 is SGHVS, CDR2 FQNEAQ. The CDR3 is 15 amino acids. The J segment lost 4 bases and the V segment lost 1 base, leaving 7 bases of the junction unmatched. The CDR3 reads CASSLGGQILYEQYF. For the CDR3, the DNA is TGTGCCAGCAGCTTAGGGGGACAGATCCTATACGAGCAGTACTTC.

The chain combines TRBV12-3 or TRBV12-4 with TRBJ1-1, with TRBD1 identical over 9 bases. V gave up 10 bases and J gave up 1 base; unmatched junction bases: 4. This CDR3 has 13 amino acids. CDR3 sequence reads: CATADRGNTEAFF. As DNA, the CDR3 is TGTGCCACTGCGGACAGGGGGAACACTGAAGCTTTCTTT.

This chain links TRBV6-6 with TRBJ2-1; 9 bases match TRBD2. Germline CDR1 is MNHNY and CDR2 is SVGAGI (reference sequence). With V trimmed by 5 bases and J by 4 bases, 0 bases remained unmatched. The CDR3 contains 13 residues. The CDR3 is CASSTSGYNEQFF. The CDR3 coding sequence is TGTGCCAGCAGTACTAGCGGGTACAATGAGCAGTTCTTC.

The chain links TRBV18 to TRBJ2-7; possible D gene TRBD1, 6 bases. This CDR3 is built from 15 residues. Germline CDR1 is KGHSH and CDR2 is LQKENI. Trimming stripped 5 bases from V and 0 bases from J, with 14 bases between. The CDR3, as DNA: TGTGCCAGCTCATCGTACGGGACATTCTCCTACGAGCAGTACTTC. The encoded protein is CASSSYGTFSYEQYF.

The chain employs TRBV5-1 and TRBJ2-2; D remains unclear. Trimming shortened V by 0 bases and J by 7 bases, and 7 bases separated the two germline ends. Germline CDR1 and CDR2: SGHRS and YFSETQ. The CDR3 consists of 13 residues. The CDR3 region has the DNA TGCGCCAGCAGCTTGGAACCCGGCGGGGAGCTGTTTTTT. Protein sequence: CASSLEPGGELFF.

V gene TRBV10-3 combines with J gene TRBJ2-1; 10 nucleotides line up with TRBD1. This CDR3 is built from 16 residues. With 2 bases clipped from V and 3 bases from J, the junction kept 4 bases outside the gene matches. CDR1 and CDR2 from the germline V gene are ENHRY and SYGVKD. CDR3 region: CAISEPGQGLYNEQFF. As DNA, the CDR3 is TGTGCCATCAGTGAGCCGGGACAGGGGCTCTACAATGAGCAGTTCTTC.

The chain has TRBV24-1 and TRBJ2-3; 9 bases are shared with TRBD1. V was pared by 4 bases and J by 0 bases, with 4 bases of the junction left unmatched. This CDR3 contains 16 residues. Per the germline V gene, CDR1 is KGHDR and CDR2 is SFDVKD. CDR3 sequence: CATSDSTGGSTDTQYF. The CDR3, as DNA: TGTGCCACCAGTGACTCGACAGGGGGGAGCACAGATACGCAGTATTTT.

This clonotype appeared a single time. The genes are TRBV4-3 and TRBJ2-2; D might be TRBD1 or TRBD2, each matching 6 bases. Trimming shortened V by 1 base and J by 7 bases, and 19 bases separated the two germline ends. Germline CDR1 and CDR2: LGHNA and YSLEER. This CDR3 has 17 amino acids. This CDR3 is CASSQGRAGGLIGELFF. CDR3 bases: TGCGCCAGCAGCCAAGGGCGTGCTGGGGGGCTGATCGGGGAGCTGTTTTTT.

V and J are TRBV11-2 and TRBJ2-5; maybe TRBD2 (6 bases). CDR3 length: 16 amino acids. V was cut by 1 base and J by 6 bases, with 18 bases left in between. Germline CDR1 reads SGHAT; CDR2 reads FQNNGV. DNA for the CDR3: TGTGCCAGCAGCTTAGGAGGCGGGGAGGAGGGAAAGACCCAGTACTTC. Translated, it gives CASSLGGGEEGKTQYF. Full variable domain (outside the CDR3, taken from reference TRBV11-2 and TRBJ2-5): EAGVAQSPRYKIIEKRQSVAFWCNPISGHATLYWYQQILGQGPKLLIQFQNNGVVDDSQLPKDRFSAERLKGVDSTLKIQPAKLEDSAVYLCASSLGGGEEGKTQYFGPGTRLLVL.

The sample holds a few counts of this clonotype. The CDR3 loop is CSARGGRETQYF. CDR3 in DNA: TGCAGTGCTAGAGGAGGGCGCGAGACCCAGTACTTC. This sequence joins TRBV20-1 and TRBJ2-5, with D possibly TRBD2 on 5 matching bases. Germline values: CDR1 DFQATT, CDR2 SNEGSKA (reference sequence). V lost 1 base to trimming and J lost 5 bases, with 8 bases between them. This CDR3 spans 12 amino acids.

This clonotype was counted between two and nine times. The rearrangement links TRBV12-3 or TRBV12-4 to TRBJ1-1, with 8 positions matching TRBD1. The CDR3 is made up of 13 amino acids. The junction had 5 bases not matched to a gene; V was cut back by 7 bases and J by 4 bases. CDR3 nucleotide sequence: TGTGCCAGCACCATCACAGGGGGCACTGAAGCTTTCTTT. As protein: CASTITGGTEAFF.

This clonotype was seen more than once but under ten times. The rearrangement uses TRBV12-3 or TRBV12-4 and TRBJ2-1; 12 positions match TRBD2. The CDR3 contains 16 residues. The J segment lost 8 bases and the V segment lost 6 bases, leaving 11 bases of the junction unmatched. The CDR3 sequence: CASRLLAGGLGDEQFF. The CDR3 nucleotides are TGTGCCAGCAGGTTACTAGCGGGGGGTCTGGGGGATGAGCAGTTCTTC.

This clonotype was counted only a few times. V is TRBV12-3 or TRBV12-4 and J is TRBJ2-3; possibly TRBD1 or TRBD2 for D (5 bases each). There are 14 residues in the CDR3. V lost 5 bases and J lost 5, with 14 bases in between. The DNA for the CDR3 is TGTGCCAGCAGTCTTGGGACCCTCAGAGATACGCAGTATTTT. Its translation is CASSLGTLRDTQYF.

The rearrangement links TRBV5-1 to TRBJ2-7, with unresolved D. V lost 0 bases to trimming and J lost 6 bases, with 13 bases between them. The CDR3 loop spans 14 amino acids. CDR1 SGHRS and CDR2 YFSETQ come from the germline V gene. The CDR3 reads CASSLVIATLEQYF. CDR3 coding DNA: TGCGCCAGCAGCTTGGTCATAGCAACCCTCGAGCAGTACTTC.

This clonotype occurred a few times. This chain connects TRBV5-1 to TRBJ2-2, with D tentatively TRBD1 (6 bases). CDR3 length: 16 residues. Germline loops: CDR1 SGHRS, CDR2 YFSETQ. V was trimmed by 6 bases and J by 2 bases, leaving 17 bases between them. CDR3 DNA sequence: TGCGCCAGCACCCGAACCGGGACACCTAACACCGGGGAGCTGTTTTTT. This translates into CASTRTGTPNTGELFF. The full variable domain, in which reference TRBV5-1 and TRBJ2-2 provide the parts outside the CDR3, is KAGVTQTPRYLIKTRGQQVTLSCSPISGHRSVSWYQQTPGQGLQFLFEYFSETQRNKGNFPGRFSGRQFSNSRSEMNVSTLELGDSALYLCASTRTGTPNTGELFFGEGSRLTVL.

This clonotype was seen only a few times. The chain links TRBV20-1 to TRBJ1-1; no reliable D call. V lost 3 bases, J lost 6 bases, and 11 bases lay in between. Germline V gives CDR1 DFQATT, CDR2 SNEGSKA (reference sequence). The CDR3 runs 12 residues. For the CDR3, the DNA is TGCAGTGCTAGCTCCGGGATAGCTGAAGCTTTCTTT. Its translation is CSASSGIAEAFF.

The chain recombines TRBV20-1 with TRBJ2-2; TRBD1 agrees at 10 bases. The trim removed 2 bases at V and 6 bases at J, leaving 6 bases unmatched. CDR1 is DFQATT, CDR2 SNEGSKA, per germline (reference sequence). This CDR3 spans 15 amino acids. DNA for the CDR3: TGCAGTGCTAGACAGGCGACAGGGGGCTCCGGGGAGCTGTTTTTT. This codes for CSARQATGGSGELFF.

V is TRBV29-1 and J is TRBJ2-3; D tentatively reads TRBD1 or TRBD2 (5 bases each). There are 14 residues in the CDR3. Germline loops: CDR1 SQVTM, CDR2 ANQGSEA. With 2 bases removed from V and 4 bases from J, the gap between germline ends came to 13 bases. The CDR3 bases are TGCAGCGTTGAAAGGTGGGACGAGGCAGATACGCAGTATTTT. Its translation is CSVERWDEADTQYF.

This clonotype came up many times. J is TRBJ1-1 and V is TRBV5-1; 7 nucleotides line up with TRBD1. With 3 bases clipped from V and 1 base from J, the junction kept 6 bases outside the gene matches. Looked up from germline, CDR1 is SGHRS and CDR2 is YFSETQ. This CDR3 spans 15 amino acids. CDR3 nucleotides: TGCGCCAGCAGCTGGGGGACAGCCCGGAACACTGAAGCTTTCTTT. This gives the protein CASSWGTARNTEAFF.

A few counts support this clonotype. The rearrangement joins TRBV5-1 to TRBJ1-5, with D possibly being TRBD1 (5 bases). Trimming shortened V by 4 bases and J by 3 bases, and 17 bases separated the two germline ends. Germline loops: CDR1 SGHRS, CDR2 YFSETQ. The CDR3 has 16 residues. CDR3 in amino acids: CASSPGGRGANQPQHF. CDR3 sequence (DNA): TGCGCCAGCAGCCCGGGAGGTAGAGGGGCCAATCAGCCCCAGCATTTT.

The gene calls are TRBV12-3 or TRBV12-4 and TRBJ2-2; 9 nucleotides line up with TRBD1. The CDR3 runs 15 residues. Trimming took 4 bases from V and 4 from J; bases not matched to a gene: 4. Here the CDR3 reads CASSYGQGSTGELFF. The CDR3 nucleotides read TGTGCCAGCAGTTATGGACAGGGGAGCACCGGGGAGCTGTTTTTT.

The chain recombines TRBV12-3 or TRBV12-4 with TRBJ2-6; D is ambiguous. Trimming cost V 5 bases and J 2 bases, with 10 bases left between them. The length of the CDR3 is 15 residues. CDR3 DNA: TGTGCCAGCAGTGCCCGGTGGGCTGGGGCCAACGTCCTGACTTTC. Translated, it gives CASSARWAGANVLTF.

The V and J genes are TRBV7-9 and TRBJ1-4; weak D call: TRBD1 (6 bases). Per germline, CDR1 SEHNR and CDR2 FQNEAQ (reference sequence). The V end was cut by 5 bases, the J end by 7 bases, with 14 bases between. The length of the CDR3 is 14 residues. CDR3 protein: CASSPSGGGEKLFF. CDR3 nucleotides: TGTGCCAGCAGCCCGTCGGGAGGGGGTGAAAAACTGTTTTTT.

The chain couples TRBV9 to TRBJ1-2; unclear D gene. Trimming left V 3 bases short and J 4 bases short, with 16 bases between. Germline lookup yields CDR1 SGDLS and CDR2 YYNGEE. The CDR3 length is 15 residues. CDR3 protein: CASSGNGVGSYGYTF. The CDR3 DNA follows: TGTGCCAGCAGCGGAAACGGGGTCGGAAGCTATGGCTACACCTTC.

This clonotype was detected a few times. V gene TRBV24-1 combines with J gene TRBJ2-2; D unresolved. This CDR3 is built from 16 residues. Germline CDR1 reads KGHDR; CDR2 reads SFDVKD. Trimming cost V 0 bases and J 4 bases, with 11 bases left between them. The CDR3 loop is CATSDLQTTGTGELFF. DNA of the CDR3: TGTGCCACCAGTGATTTGCAGACAACCGGCACCGGGGAGCTGTTTTTT.

This clonotype was counted a few times. V and J are TRBV7-9 and TRBJ1-6, with 8 positions matching TRBD1. With 5 bases clipped from V and 8 bases from J, the junction kept 8 bases outside the gene matches. The length of the CDR3 is 15 residues. Germline CDR1 and CDR2: SEHNR and FQNEAQ (reference sequence). CDR3 coding DNA: TGTGCCAGCAGCCCTCCCGGGGACAGGCATTCACCCCTCCACTTT. Translating gives CASSPPGDRHSPLHF.

This clonotype was recorded a few times. The rearrangement uses TRBV4-1 and TRBJ2-3; the match to TRBD2 covers 10 bases. V dropped 3 bases and J dropped 5; count of bases not matched to a gene: 5. This CDR3 contains 15 residues. Germline CDR1 MGHRA, CDR2 YSYEKL. CDR3: CASSHRTSGEDTQYF. CDR3 sequence (DNA): TGCGCCAGCAGCCACCGGACTAGCGGTGAAGATACGCAGTATTTT.

This clonotype was seen a handful of times. This chain links TRBV24-1 with TRBJ2-3; maybe TRBD2 (6 bases). The CDR3 sequence is 13 residues long. V lost 8 bases and J lost 3, with 11 bases in between. Germline CDR1 KGHDR, CDR2 SFDVKD. The CDR3 is CATKKGRTDTQYF. The DNA for the CDR3 is TGTGCCACCAAGAAGGGGAGGACAGATACGCAGTATTTT.